Sequencing of this T cell receptor beta chain was carried out in a study of CD8+CD57+ T cells in acquired aplastic anemia. Study context: Sorted CD4+ and CD8+ cells gave a mean 3.2 ug DNA, range about 0.19 to 27.4 ug.

According to the study, genomic DNA was the template for TCR beta VDJ and CDR3 profiling. TCRdb redid the calling of the reads with MiXCR, one entry per CDR3 protein. The sample contains approximately 250,000 distinct CDR3 sequences, roughly 80% of which appear only once. CDR1 is LNHDA, CDR2 SQIVND, per germline (reference sequence). Trimming pared 6 bases from V and 2 bases from J, leaving 17 bases between. The CDR3 extends over 15 amino acids. Notes on this clonotype: The antigen remains undetermined.

Findings and caveats of the study: Patients did not significantly differ from controls in CD8+ Simpson's diversity. The number of CD8+ CDR3 sequences shared by patients and controls was under 35.

Selection for sequencing was limited to patients who had shown CD8+CD57+ cell expansion by flow cytometry. Among the patients, all had severe acquired aplastic anemia. Sequences were obtained from sorted CD4+, CD8+, or CD8+CD57+ T cells (not recorded which) from PBMCs. This receptor was obtained from a human donor with aplastic anemia. The V gene is TRBV19, the J gene TRBJ2-7; a possible D gene is TRBD1 (6 bases). The CDR3 loop is CASSRTAPGAYEQYF. In nucleotides, the CDR3 is TGTGCCAGTAGCAGGACAGCCCCCGGAGCCTACGAGCAGTACTTC.